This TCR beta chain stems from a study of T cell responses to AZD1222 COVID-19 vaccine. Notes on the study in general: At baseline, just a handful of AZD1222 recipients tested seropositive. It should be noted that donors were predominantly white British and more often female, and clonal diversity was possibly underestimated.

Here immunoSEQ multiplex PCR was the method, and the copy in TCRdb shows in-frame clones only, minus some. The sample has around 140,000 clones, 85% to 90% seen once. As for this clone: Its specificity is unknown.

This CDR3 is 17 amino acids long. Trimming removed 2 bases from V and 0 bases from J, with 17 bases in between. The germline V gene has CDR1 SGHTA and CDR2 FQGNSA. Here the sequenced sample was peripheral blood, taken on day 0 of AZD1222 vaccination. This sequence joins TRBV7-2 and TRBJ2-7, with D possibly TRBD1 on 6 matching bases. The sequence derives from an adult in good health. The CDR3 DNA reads TGTGCCAGCAGCTTAAGGGTCTCGGGGACAAGCTCCTACGAGCAGTACTTC. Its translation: CASSLRVSGTSSYEQYF.